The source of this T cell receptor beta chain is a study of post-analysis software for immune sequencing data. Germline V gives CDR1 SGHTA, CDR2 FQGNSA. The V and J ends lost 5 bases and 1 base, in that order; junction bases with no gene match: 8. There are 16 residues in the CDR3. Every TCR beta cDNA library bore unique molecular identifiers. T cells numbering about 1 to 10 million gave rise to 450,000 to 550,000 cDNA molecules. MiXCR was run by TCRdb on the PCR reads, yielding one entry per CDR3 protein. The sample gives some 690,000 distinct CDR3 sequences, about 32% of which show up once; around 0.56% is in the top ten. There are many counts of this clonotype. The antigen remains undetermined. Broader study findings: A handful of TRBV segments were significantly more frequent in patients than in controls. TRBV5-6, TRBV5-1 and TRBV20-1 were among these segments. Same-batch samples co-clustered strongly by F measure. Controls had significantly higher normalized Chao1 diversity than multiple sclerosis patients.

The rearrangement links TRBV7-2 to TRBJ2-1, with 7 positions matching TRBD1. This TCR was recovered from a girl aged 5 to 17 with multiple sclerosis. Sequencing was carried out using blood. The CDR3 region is CASSTEGAGSYNEQFF. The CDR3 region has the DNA TGTGCCAGCAGCACTGAGGGGGCAGGGTCCTACAATGAGCAGTTCTTC.